The T cell receptor beta chain described here comes from a study of cytomegalovirus exposure and HLA in healthy donors. For the study at large: A preliminary data release comprised around 85 million unique TCRs obtained from HLA-typed donors.

This CDR3 contains 20 residues. Germline lookup yields CDR1 SQVTM and CDR2 ANQGSEA. The ends lost 4 bases at V and 2 bases at J; junction bases unmatched: 25. This clone was counted between two and nine times. The antigen is unknown. The PCR used 60 Vbeta and 13 Jbeta primers. Sequencing used immunoSEQ multiplex PCR; TCRdb keeps in-frame clones, though not all of them. The data hold about 140,000 clones, with 75% to 85% observed a single time. The study's findings and limits: Cytomegalovirus-associated status was assigned to more than 150 TCR beta chains.

The specimen sequenced was PBMCs. This rearrangement joins TRBV29-1 to TRBJ2-7, with TRBD2 matching over 8 bases. This sequence originates from a man aged 50-60 years in good health and CMV-seronegative. The CDR3 coding sequence is TGCAGCGTTGCCGGCTTCGGTCTTAGCGGGGCTCCAGGTGGGGCCTACGAGCAGTACTTC. Its translation is CSVAGFGLSGAPGGAYEQYF.